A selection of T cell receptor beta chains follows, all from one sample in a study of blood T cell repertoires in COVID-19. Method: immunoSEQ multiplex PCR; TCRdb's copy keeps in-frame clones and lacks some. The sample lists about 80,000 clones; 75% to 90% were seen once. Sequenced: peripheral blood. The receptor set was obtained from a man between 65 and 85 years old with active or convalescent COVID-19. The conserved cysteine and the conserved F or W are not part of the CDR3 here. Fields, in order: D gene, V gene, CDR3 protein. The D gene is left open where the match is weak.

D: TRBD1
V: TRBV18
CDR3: ASLQGADQPQH

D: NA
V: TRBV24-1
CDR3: ATSDYLQGRGDTQY

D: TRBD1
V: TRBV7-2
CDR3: ASSLTGIGGYT

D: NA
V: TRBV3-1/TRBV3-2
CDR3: ASSQPGGAEAF

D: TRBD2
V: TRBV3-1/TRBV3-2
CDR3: ASSEGRGASSYNEQF

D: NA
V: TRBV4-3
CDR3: ASSQEWGESGYGYT

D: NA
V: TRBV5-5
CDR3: ASSLASWGLDTEAF

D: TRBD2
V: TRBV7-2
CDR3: ASSSWTSSDTQY

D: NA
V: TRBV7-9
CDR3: ASSQRIDRPQEQY

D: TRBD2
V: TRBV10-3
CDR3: AISVGEGGEQY